This note documents a single TCR beta chain sequence. Antigen specificity is unknown. J was trimmed by 3 bases and V by 4 bases; bases with no gene match: 7. In germline, CDR1 is SGHRS, CDR2 YFSETQ. The CDR3 extends over 14 amino acids. Repertoires were generated with immunoSEQ multiplex PCR, while TCRdb's copy carries only in-frame clones and drops some. The sample lists some 13,000 clones, 92% occurring once. Major depressive disorder by DSM-IV, Hamilton depression score of at least 18. Depression in patients ranged from moderate to severe. The data originate from a study of untreated major depressive disorder. Study outcomes and limitations: Compared with controls, depressed patients showed more TRBV05-01 (Vbeta 5.1) usage in CD4+ T cells.

Sequenced material: CD4+ T cells from PBMCs. The source is a man in his thirties or forties with major depressive disorder. The rearrangement links TRBV5-1 to TRBJ2-7; 7 positions match TRBD1. The CDR3 nucleotides are TGCGCCAGCAGCCGACGACAGGGATACTACGAGCAGTACTTC. The encoded protein is CASSRRQGYYEQYF.